What follows are 25 T cell receptor beta chains derived from one specimen sequenced in a study of cytomegalovirus exposure and HLA in healthy donors. PCR used 60 Vbeta primers and 13 Jbeta primers. Method: immunoSEQ multiplex PCR; TCRdb's copy keeps in-frame clones and lacks some. The table lists about 190,000 clones, about four fifths of them singletons. The sequenced sample was PBMCs. The receptor set was obtained from a woman in her twenties or thirties in good health and CMV-seropositive.

The gene calls are TRBV15 and TRBJ1-1, with D possibly matching TRBD1 (5 bases). V lost 2 bases and J lost 4, with 11 bases in between. The CDR3 has 14 residues. Per the germline V gene, CDR1 is LNHNV and CDR2 is YYDKDF (reference sequence). CDR3 in amino acids: CATSRRGSGTEAFF. In DNA form, the CDR3 reads TGTGCCACCAGCAGACGGGGGTCAGGCACTGAAGCTTTCTTT.

This chain links TRBV7-8 with TRBJ2-5; 14 bases are a match to TRBD2. Germline CDR1 SGHVS, CDR2 FQNEAQ. CDR3 size: 16 residues. V was clipped by 5 bases and J by 5 bases; unmatched bases: 7. CDR3 sequence reads: CASSPTGTSGGETQYF. The CDR3, as DNA: TGTGCCAGCAGCCCAACCGGGACTAGCGGGGGTGAGACCCAGTACTTC. The variable domain in full, completed from reference TRBV7-8 and TRBJ2-5, reads GAGVSQSPRYKVAKRGQDVALRCDPISGHVSLFWYQQALGQGPEFLTYFQNEAQLDKSGLPSDRFFAERPEGSVSTLKIQRTQQEDSAVYLCASSPTGTSGGETQYFGPGTRLLVL.

V usage is TRBV5-1 and J usage is TRBJ1-1; D remains unclear. Trimming took off 4 bases at V and 1 base at J, with 14 bases between the two ends. The CDR3 is 15 residues long. The germline CDR1 and CDR2 sequences are SGHRS and YFSETQ. CDR3 nucleotide sequence: TGCGCCAGCAGCCCAAATTGGCGGCAGAACACTGAAGCTTTCTTT. Encoded protein: CASSPNWRQNTEAFF.

V is TRBV4-1 and J is TRBJ1-1; unclear D gene. This CDR3 comprises 16 residues. CDR1 and CDR2 (germline): MGHRA, YSYEKL. The V and J ends lost 0 bases and 5 bases respectively, with 16 bases between them. CDR3 nucleotide sequence: TGCGCCAGCAGCCAAGATGGCGGTTCCAGGACTACTGAAGCTTTCTTT. This gives the protein CASSQDGGSRTTEAFF.

The chain carries TRBV5-1 and TRBJ2-1, with 8 bases identical to TRBD2. This CDR3 has 14 residues. J gave up 8 bases and V 3 bases, and 7 bases lay outside the gene matches. The germline V gene has CDR1 SGHRS and CDR2 YFSETQ. As DNA, the CDR3 is TGCGCCAGCAGCTCCCGGGGGGGCCTAGATGAGCAGTTCTTC. This codes for CASSSRGGLDEQFF. Filled out from reference TRBV5-1 and TRBJ2-1, the complete variable domain reads KAGVTQTPRYLIKTRGQQVTLSCSPISGHRSVSWYQQTPGQGLQFLFEYFSETQRNKGNFPGRFSGRQFSNSRSEMNVSTLELGDSALYLCASSSRGGLDEQFFGPGTRLTVL.

The chain carries TRBV5-1 and TRBJ1-4; 7 nucleotides align to TRBD1. CDR3 length: 13 amino acids. CDR1 and CDR2 from the germline V gene are SGHRS and YFSETQ. V was clipped by 5 bases and J by 11 bases; unmatched bases: 9. The CDR3: CASRTGSSDKLFF. DNA of the CDR3: TGCGCCAGCAGGACAGGGAGTTCAGATAAACTGTTTTTT.

V usage is TRBV7-8 and J usage is TRBJ2-7, with a weak D call TRBD1 (6 bases). Germline-derived CDR1 and CDR2 are SGHVS and FQNEAQ. The CDR3 has 12 residues. The V gene lost 8 bases and the J gene lost 7 bases, with 15 bases spanning the gap. The CDR3 region has the DNA TGTGCCAGCTTCCTTACAGGGAGTGAGCAGTACTTC. This codes for CASFLTGSEQYF.

A remark on this clone: Relative to the germline gene, one junction end is altered; a read error may explain this. The chain joins TRBV7-3 to TRBJ2-3; a weak D match, TRBD1 (6 bases). This CDR3 spans 16 amino acids. Germline CDR1 reads SGHTA; CDR2 reads FQGTGA. The CDR3 nucleotides read TGTGCCAGCAGCTCAAAGGTCTCAGGGGTAGCAGATGCGCAGTATTTT. This codes for CASSSKVSGVADAQYF.

The CDR3 region has the DNA TGTGCCAGCAGTTTAAGCCCCGTTCGCTCACCCCTCCACTTT. It is translated as CASSLSPVRSPLHF. This chain joins TRBV11-2 and TRBJ1-6, with D unresolved. Germline V gives CDR1 SGHAT, CDR2 FQNNGV. The CDR3 is made up of 14 amino acids. Deletions cut 6 bases from V and 10 bases from J, with 16 bases between.

The chain has TRBV7-3 and TRBJ1-6; D remains ambiguous. The V gene's germline CDR1 is SGHTA and CDR2 FQGTGA. CDR3 length: 18 amino acids. The V and J ends lost 2 bases and 7 bases respectively, with 21 bases between them. This CDR3 is CASSLFPHGPGSNSPLHF. CDR3 sequence (DNA): TGTGCCAGCAGCTTATTCCCTCATGGGCCGGGGTCGAATTCACCCCTCCACTTT.

This clone was seen a single time. V usage is TRBV4-3 and J usage is TRBJ1-1; 7 bases match TRBD1. The V gene end was trimmed by 0 bases and the J gene end by 0 bases; junction bases not matched to a gene: 1. The length of the CDR3 is 15 residues. Germline V CDR1 and CDR2: LGHNA, YSLEER. The CDR3 sequence is CASSQDDRVNTEAFF. CDR3 nucleotide sequence: TGCGCCAGCAGCCAAGACGACAGGGTGAACACTGAAGCTTTCTTT.

The DNA for the CDR3 is TGTGCCAGCAGCCCCTACTCCGGGACAGGGCAGGGGGAGCAGTTCTTC. This gives the protein CASSPYSGTGQGEQFF. The chain carries TRBV7-8 and TRBJ2-1; 9 nucleotides match TRBD1. The CDR3 is 16 amino acids. J gave up 10 bases and V 5 bases, and 15 bases lay outside the gene matches. CDR1 is SGHVS and CDR2 is FQNEAQ in the germline V gene.

As DNA, the CDR3 is TGTGCCAGCAGCTCTTTCTATAACACTGAAGCTTTCTTT. This translates into CASSSFYNTEAFF. The V call is TRBV7-6, the J call TRBJ1-1; D remains unclear. Germline CDR1 SGHVS, CDR2 FNYEAQ. V was pared by 4 bases and J by 2 bases, with 8 bases between. The CDR3 covers 13 residues.

The chain has TRBV4-2 and TRBJ1-2; TRBD1 is a possible D gene (5 bases). The germline CDR1 and CDR2 sequences are LGHNA and YNFKEQ. Between the trimmed V and J ends, which lost 0 bases and 6 bases, there was a span of 11 bases. The CDR3 is 14 residues long. Written as DNA, the CDR3 is TGTGCCAGCAGCCAAGAAAGGGGTGAACATGGCTACACCTTC. Translation gives CASSQERGEHGYTF.

The chain employs TRBV6-4 and TRBJ1-1; D possibly corresponds to TRBD1 (5 bases). V shed 6 bases and J shed 1 base, with 9 bases lying between them. The germline V gene has CDR1 MRHNA and CDR2 SNTAGT. The CDR3 is 13 amino acids. CDR3 in DNA: TGTGCCAGCAGAGAGACAGAGAACACTGAAGCTTTCTTT. Protein: CASRETENTEAFF.

The CDR3 loop reads CASSWDRGTYYEQYF. DNA of the CDR3: TGTGCCAGCAGTTGGGACAGGGGCACGTACTACGAGCAGTACTTC. J is TRBJ2-7 and V is TRBV6-5, with 10 positions matching TRBD1. V shed 4 bases and J 3 bases; nucleotides not matched to a gene: 6. Germline V gene lookup returns CDR1 MNHEY and CDR2 SVGAGI. The CDR3 is made up of 15 amino acids.

CDR3 nucleotides: TGCGCCAGCAGTTCTACTGCAGGGGCATTTGGCAACTATGGCTACACCTTC. It encodes CASSSTAGAFGNYGYTF. This sequence joins TRBV5-1 and TRBJ1-2; possible D gene TRBD1, 6 bases. CDR1 and CDR2 (germline): SGHRS, YFSETQ. This CDR3 has 17 amino acids. Trimming removed 5 bases at V and 2 bases at J, with 22 bases between.

This clone was seen more than once but under ten times. This chain joins TRBV7-9 and TRBJ2-1, with TRBD2 matching 7 bases. The CDR3 is 14 amino acids. Germline loops: CDR1 SEHNR, CDR2 FQNEAQ (reference sequence). V dropped 5 bases and J dropped 4; count of bases not matched to a gene: 5. CDR3 nucleotide sequence: TGTGCCAGCAGCCCGAAAGCGGGGTACAATGAGCAGTTCTTC. It codes for CASSPKAGYNEQFF.

As for this clone: Sequence at one end of the junction differs from germline and may be a read error. The V and J genes are TRBV6-5 and TRBJ2-7; D might be TRBD1 (6 bases). CDR1 MNHEY and CDR2 SVGAGI come from the germline V gene. CDR3 size: 12 residues. The CDR3 nucleotides read TGTGCCAGCAATTCAGGATTAGACAGGACTCATTTC. Its protein product is CASNSGLDRTHF.

By share of the sample, this clone is medium-sized. The genes are TRBV6-1 and TRBJ1-4; the D is unclear. The germline V and J ends were trimmed by 6 bases and 4 bases, with 6 bases remaining between them. The CDR3 loop spans 12 amino acids. Germline loops: CDR1 MNHNS, CDR2 SASEGT. For the CDR3, the DNA is TGTGCCAGCAGCGAGATTAATGAAAAACTGTTTTTT. Translating it yields CASSEINEKLFF.

The rearrangement joins TRBV13 to TRBJ2-5, with 9 positions matching TRBD1. This CDR3 is 13 amino acids long. Germline loops: CDR1 PRHDT, CDR2 FYEKMQ (reference sequence). J lost 5 bases, V lost 6 bases, and 4 bases had no gene match. The CDR3, as DNA: TGTGCCAGCAGTAGGGACAGGGCGGAGACCCAGTACTTC. Its protein product is CASSRDRAETQYF.

The rearrangement uses TRBV13 and TRBJ1-2; D unclear. This CDR3 region has 13 residues. Germline CDR1 PRHDT, CDR2 FYEKMQ (reference sequence). V lost 8 bases, J lost 2 bases, and 12 bases lay in between. CDR3 in DNA: TGTGCCAGCGCCGGGAGTCAAAACTATGGCTACACCTTC. Encoded protein: CASAGSQNYGYTF.

The chain has TRBV6-6 and TRBJ2-7; 7 bases line up with TRBD1. The germline V gene has CDR1 MNHNY and CDR2 SVGAGI (reference sequence). V trimming: 2 bases; J trimming: 4 bases; junction bases outside the gene matches: 5. CDR3 size: 14 residues. CDR3: CASSYGTAKYEQYF. DNA of the CDR3: TGTGCCAGCAGTTACGGGACAGCGAAGTACGAGCAGTACTTC.

The rearrangement joins TRBV6-5 to TRBJ2-4, with D possibly being TRBD1 (5 bases). The CDR3 sequence is 15 residues long. V lost 4 bases to trimming and J lost 1 base, with 11 bases between them. Germline CDR1 is MNHEY and CDR2 is SVGAGI. The CDR3: CASSSLQGAKNIQYF. In nucleotides, the CDR3 is TGTGCCAGCAGTTCCCTTCAGGGTGCCAAAAACATTCAGTACTTC.

The gene calls are TRBV5-1 and TRBJ2-1; 7 bases map to TRBD1. V was pared by 2 bases and J by 5 bases, with 7 bases of the junction left unmatched. The CDR3 is made up of 15 amino acids. Germline CDR1 reads SGHRS; CDR2 reads YFSETQ. The CDR3 coding sequence is TGCGCCAGCAGCTTCAGACAGGGTGGGGACAATGAGCAGTTCTTC. Translating it yields CASSFRQGGDNEQFF.